This is a list of T cell receptor beta chains from one sample in a study of identical twins. One entry per CDR3 protein results from TCRdb running MiXCR on the 5' RACE reads. The repertoire consists of 200,000 to 250,000 distinct CDR3 sequences, with 5.5% to 7.5% occurring once and the leading ten covering roughly 14%. The same data also went into a second study, on T cells expressing NK-cell markers.

Sequencing was done on a sample of CD8+ T cells sorted from blood. The receptors were sampled from a woman aged 18-30 years in good health. CDR3s include the opening cysteine and the closing phenylalanine or tryptophan. The D gene is left open where the match is weak. Expanded clones get a size class; other rows say once, few or many, or leave the size out.

NA | TRBJ2-1 | few | 12 | TRBV11-2 | TGTGCCAGCAGCTTAGAACGTGATGGGCAGTTCTTC | CASSLERDGQFF
TRBD1 | TRBJ2-2 | NA | 15 | TRBV4-3 | TGCGCCAGCAGCCACCTGACAGGGATCACCGGGGAGCTGTTTTTT | CASSHLTGITGELFF
TRBD2 | TRBJ2-1 | many | 14 | TRBV6-2/TRBV6-3 | TGTGCCAGCTCCTATACGGGGGGATACAATGAGCAGTTCTTC | CASSYTGGYNEQFF
NA | TRBJ2-2 | many | 18 | TRBV4-1 | TGCGCCAGCAGCCCCCAAGGGCGGGCGCGAACGAACACCGGGGAGCTGTTTTTT | CASSPQGRARTNTGELFF
NA | TRBJ2-5 | few | 17 | TRBV18 | TGTGCCAGCTCACCACCATGGTCGGACGGACAACAAGAGACCCAGTACTTC | CASSPPWSDGQQETQYF
TRBD1 | TRBJ2-7 | NA | 16 | TRBV13 | TGTGCCAGCAGCTTAGGGTTGAGGACAGGGCATTACGAGCAGTACTTC | CASSLGLRTGHYEQYF
TRBD1 | TRBJ1-5 | many | 16 | TRBV6-4 | TGTGCCAGCAGTGACTCGCCGGGACAGGGCAATCAGCCCCAGCATTTT | CASSDSPGQGNQPQHF
NA | TRBJ1-1 | few | 13 | TRBV11-2 | TGTGCCAGCAGCCCCCAGGAGGTCACTGAAGCTTTCTTT | CASSPQEVTEAFF
TRBD1 | TRBJ2-1 | NA | 16 | TRBV6-2/TRBV6-3 | TGTGCCAGCAGTTACACCCGAACGGACAGGGGCAATGAGCAGTTCTTC | CASSYTRTDRGNEQFF
NA | TRBJ2-3 | few | 13 | TRBV12-3/TRBV12-4 | TGTGCCAGCAGTCCGGAGAGCACAGATACGCAGTATTTT | CASSPESTDTQYF
NA | TRBJ2-3 | NA | 12 | TRBV13 | TGTGCCAGCAGACTTGGGGGAAATACGCAGTATTTT | CASRLGGNTQYF
NA | TRBJ2-1 | NA | 17 | TRBV3-1 | TGTGCCTGCAGCCAACAGGTAGCGTGGGCACATGGTAGTGAGCAGTTCTTC | CACSQQVAWAHGSEQFF
NA | TRBJ2-7 | many | 11 | TRBV20-1 | TGCAGTGCCCGGCGAGGGTACGAGCAGTACTTC | CSARRGYEQYF
NA | TRBJ2-2 | NA | 14 | TRBV27 | TGTGCCAGCAGTCCCCATATGGGGGCCGGGGAGCTGTTTTTT | CASSPHMGAGELFF
NA | TRBJ1-3 | NA | 18 | TRBV11-1 | TGTGCCAGCAGCTCCGAGAAAGCAGATGCAGGGTCTGGAAACACCATATATTTT | CASSSEKADAGSGNTIYF